This is a list of T cell receptor beta chains from one sample in a study of T cell clones after liver transplantation. Sequencing used immunoSEQ multiplex PCR; TCRdb keeps in-frame clones, though not all of them. In the table there are roughly 49,000 clones, over 65% of which are singletons. Sequences were derived from CD4+ T cells from blood, sampled around 54 months after liver transplant. The receptors here all came from a human patient who received a liver transplant. Some of the T cells may derive from the graft donor. Each CDR3 is given with its conserved first and last residue. Each record gives: J gene, V gene, D gene, clone size, CDR3 protein, CDR3 DNA. The D gene is left open where the match is weak. Where a row states a size, it is once, few, many or the class of an expanded clone; other rows omit it.

J gene: TRBJ2-1; V gene: TRBV11-2; D gene: .; clone size: .; CDR3 protein: CASSLVSPRDNEQFF; CDR3 DNA: TGTGCCAGCAGCTTAGTCTCCCCTCGGGATAATGAGCAGTTCTTC
J gene: TRBJ1-1; V gene: TRBV7-8; D gene: TRBD1; clone size: .; CDR3 protein: CASRGDRAGVINTEAFF; CDR3 DNA: TGTGCCAGCAGGGGGGACAGGGCGGGAGTAATTAACACTGAAGCTTTCTTT
J gene: TRBJ2-7; V gene: TRBV5-6; D gene: .; clone size: .; CDR3 protein: CASSLVPASYEQYF; CDR3 DNA: TGTGCCAGCAGCTTGGTCCCAGCATCCTACGAGCAGTACTTC
J gene: TRBJ2-3; V gene: TRBV7-2; D gene: .; clone size: .; CDR3 protein: CASSPGPGRSTDTQYF; CDR3 DNA: TGTGCCAGCAGCCCGGGGCCGGGACGGAGTACAGATACGCAGTATTTT
J gene: TRBJ1-1; V gene: TRBV19; D gene: .; clone size: .; CDR3 protein: CASSIDGEPEAFF; CDR3 DNA: TGTGCCAGTAGTATTGACGGAGAACCTGAAGCTTTCTTT
J gene: TRBJ2-7; V gene: TRBV4-2; D gene: .; clone size: .; CDR3 protein: CASSPQPSREQYF; CDR3 DNA: TGTGCCAGCAGCCCACAGCCGTCTAGAGAGCAGTACTTC
J gene: TRBJ2-5; V gene: TRBV28; D gene: .; clone size: few; CDR3 protein: CASSHEETQYF; CDR3 DNA: TGTGCCAGCAGTCATGAGGAGACCCAGTACTTC
J gene: TRBJ2-3; V gene: TRBV2; D gene: .; clone size: .; CDR3 protein: CATHRQITDTQYF; CDR3 DNA: TGTGCCACCCACCGGCAGATCACAGATACGCAGTATTTT
J gene: TRBJ2-3; V gene: TRBV19; D gene: .; clone size: few; CDR3 protein: CASSILYQGGDTQYF; CDR3 DNA: TGTGCCAGTAGTATCCTGTATCAAGGGGGGGATACGCAGTATTTT
J gene: TRBJ2-7; V gene: TRBV7-9; D gene: .; clone size: .; CDR3 protein: CASSLKGREQYF; CDR3 DNA: TGTGCCAGCAGCTTAAAAGGGCGAGAGCAGTACTTC
J gene: TRBJ2-5; V gene: TRBV29-1; D gene: TRBD2; clone size: .; CDR3 protein: CSVRAGGETQYF; CDR3 DNA: TGCAGCGTCAGGGCGGGAGGCGAGACCCAGTACTTC
J gene: TRBJ2-3; V gene: TRBV27; D gene: .; clone size: once; CDR3 protein: CASRATDTQYF; CDR3 DNA: TGTGCCAGCAGGGCCACAGATACGCAGTATTTT
J gene: TRBJ1-1; V gene: TRBV27; D gene: .; clone size: few; CDR3 protein: CASRWAPAGEAFF; CDR3 DNA: TGTGCCAGCAGGTGGGCCCCGGCGGGTGAAGCTTTCTTT
J gene: TRBJ2-1; V gene: TRBV12-5; D gene: TRBD1; clone size: .; CDR3 protein: CASGLSSPGQGYYEQFF; CDR3 DNA: TGTGCTAGTGGTTTGAGTTCACCGGGACAGGGGTACTATGAGCAGTTCTTC
J gene: TRBJ1-6; V gene: TRBV19; D gene: TRBD1; clone size: few; CDR3 protein: CASSYPGQGNSPLHF; CDR3 DNA: TGTGCCAGTAGTTACCCGGGACAGGGAAATTCACCCCTCCACTTT
J gene: TRBJ1-1; V gene: TRBV18; D gene: .; clone size: .; CDR3 protein: CASSPEGRTEAFF; CDR3 DNA: TGTGCCAGCTCACCCGAGGGAAGGACTGAAGCTTTCTTT